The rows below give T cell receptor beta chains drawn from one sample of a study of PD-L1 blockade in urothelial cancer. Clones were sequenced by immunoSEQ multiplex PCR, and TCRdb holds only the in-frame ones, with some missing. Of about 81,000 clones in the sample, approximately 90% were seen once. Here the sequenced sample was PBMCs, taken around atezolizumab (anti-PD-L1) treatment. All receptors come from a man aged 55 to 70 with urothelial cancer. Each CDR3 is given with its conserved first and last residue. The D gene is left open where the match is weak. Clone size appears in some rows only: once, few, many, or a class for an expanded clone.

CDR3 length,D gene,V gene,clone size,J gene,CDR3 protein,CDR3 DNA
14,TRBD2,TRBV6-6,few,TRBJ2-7,CASSSGGPIYEQYF,TGTGCCAGCAGTTCGGGGGGGCCGATCTACGAGCAGTACTTC
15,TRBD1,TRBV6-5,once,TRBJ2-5,CASSSRGTGRETQYF,TGTGCCAGCAGTTCTCGAGGGACAGGGAGAGAGACCCAGTACTTC
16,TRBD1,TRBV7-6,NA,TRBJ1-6,CASSLGTGPNNSPLHF,TGTGCCAGCAGCTTAGGGACAGGCCCTAATAATTCACCCCTCCACTTT
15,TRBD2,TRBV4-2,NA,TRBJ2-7,CASSQDRGGGYEQYF,TGTGCCAGCAGCCAAGATCGGGGCGGGGGCTACGAGCAGTACTTC
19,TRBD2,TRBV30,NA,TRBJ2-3,CAWSPTSGRPRGPTDTQYF,TGTGCCTGGAGCCCGACTAGCGGCCGTCCCAGGGGTCCCACAGATACGCAGTATTTT
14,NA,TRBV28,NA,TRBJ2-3,CASSLVGSTDTQYF,TGTGCCAGCAGTTTGGTCGGTAGCACAGATACGCAGTATTTT
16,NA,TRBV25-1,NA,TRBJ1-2,CASSEQLLGGNYGYTF,TGTGCCAGCAGTGAACAATTACTGGGGGGAAACTATGGCTACACCTTC
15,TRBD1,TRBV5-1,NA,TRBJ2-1,CASSYTGGTYNEQFF,TGCGCCAGCAGTTATACAGGGGGAACATACAATGAGCAGTTCTTC
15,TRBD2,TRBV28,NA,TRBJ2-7,CASSLGGLESSEQYF,TGTGCCAGCAGTTTAGGGGGACTAGAAAGCAGCGAGCAGTACTTC
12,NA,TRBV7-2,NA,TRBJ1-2,CASSDQGYGYTF,TGTGCCAGCAGCGATCAGGGTTATGGCTACACCTTC
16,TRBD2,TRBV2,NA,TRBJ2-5,CASSDRSSGGAGTQYF,TGTGCCAGCAGTGATCGGTCTAGCGGGGGGGCGGGGACCCAGTACTTC
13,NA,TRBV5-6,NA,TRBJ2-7,CASSPWGVYEQYF,TGTGCCAGCAGCCCGTGGGGGGTCTACGAGCAGTACTTC
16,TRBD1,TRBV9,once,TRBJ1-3,CASSVVGQGAGNTIYF,TGTGCCAGCAGCGTAGTGGGACAGGGGGCCGGAAACACCATATATTTT
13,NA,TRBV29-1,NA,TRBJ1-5,CSVEIGRDQPQHF,TGCAGCGTTGAAATCGGCAGGGATCAGCCCCAGCATTTT
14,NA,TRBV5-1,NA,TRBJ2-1,CASSLSLVGGEQFF,TGCGCCAGCAGCTTGTCACTAGTGGGGGGTGAGCAGTTCTTC
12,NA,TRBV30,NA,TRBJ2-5,CAWGTTIETQYF,TGTGCCTGGGGCACAACGATCGAGACCCAGTACTTC
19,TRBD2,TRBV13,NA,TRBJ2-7,CASSLRTSGSSRSSYEQYF,TGTGCCAGCAGCTTACGGACTAGCGGGAGTTCTAGGAGCTCCTACGAGCAGTACTTC
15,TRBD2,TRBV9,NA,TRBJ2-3,CASSTGLAGGDTQYF,TGTGCCAGCAGCACGGGACTAGCGGGGGGGGATACGCAGTATTTT
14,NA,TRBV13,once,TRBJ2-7,CASSLGRRSYEQYF,TGTGCCAGCAGCTTAGGCCGGAGATCCTACGAGCAGTACTTC
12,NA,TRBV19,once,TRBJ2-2,CASSISPGELFF,TGTGCCAGTAGTATCTCCCCCGGGGAGCTGTTTTTT
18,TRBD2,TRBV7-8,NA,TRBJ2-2,CASIPTGASGANTGELFF,TGTGCCAGCATCCCTACCGGAGCTAGCGGGGCAAACACCGGGGAGCTGTTTTTT
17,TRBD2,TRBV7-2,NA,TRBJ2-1,CASSPGLTSTGGNEQFF,TGTGCCAGCAGCCCCGGACTGACGTCTACGGGGGGCAATGAGCAGTTCTTC
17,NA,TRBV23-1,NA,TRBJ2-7,CASSQFTRVGTGYEQYF,TGCGCCAGCAGTCAATTTACCAGGGTCGGGACTGGCTACGAGCAGTACTTC
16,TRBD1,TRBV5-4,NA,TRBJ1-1,CASSLTIFTGGTEAFF,TGTGCCAGCAGCCTCACAATTTTTACAGGGGGCACTGAAGCTTTCTTT
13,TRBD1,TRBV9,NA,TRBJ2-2,CASSPGQGGELFF,TGTGCCAGCAGCCCCGGACAGGGCGGGGAGCTGTTTTTT
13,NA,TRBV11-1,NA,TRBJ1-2,CASSWRNRDGYTF,TGTGCCAGCAGCTGGAGGAACAGGGACGGCTACACCTTC
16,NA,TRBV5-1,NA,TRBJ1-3,CASSLYPPRLGNTIYF,TGCGCCAGCAGCTTGTATCCGCCGCGGCTTGGAAACACCATATATTTT
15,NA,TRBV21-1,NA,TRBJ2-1,CASSTGQEIHNEQFF,TGTGCCAGCAGCACGGGACAGGAGATCCACAATGAGCAGTTCTTC
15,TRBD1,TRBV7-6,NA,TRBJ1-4,CASSRGTGGEEKLFF,TGTGCCAGCAGCCGCGGGACAGGGGGTGAGGAAAAACTGTTTTTT
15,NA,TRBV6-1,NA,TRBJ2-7,CASTSSGGRGYEQYF,TGTGCCAGCACCAGTTCGGGGGGCAGGGGCTACGAGCAGTACTTC
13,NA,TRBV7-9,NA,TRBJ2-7,CASSLSGQTGQYF,TGTGCCAGCAGCTTATCAGGACAGACAGGGCAGTACTTC
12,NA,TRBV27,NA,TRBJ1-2,CASSGGNYGYTF,TGTGCCAGCAGCGGGGGTAACTATGGCTACACCTTC
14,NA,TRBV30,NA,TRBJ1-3,CAWCLGRAGNTIYF,TGTGCCTGGTGCCTGGGGAGGGCTGGAAACACCATATATTTT
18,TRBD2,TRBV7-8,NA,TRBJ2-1,CASSASTSGGAFYNEQFF,TGTGCCAGCAGCGCCTCTACTAGCGGGGGGGCCTTCTACAATGAGCAGTTCTTC
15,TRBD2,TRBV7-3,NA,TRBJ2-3,CASSTGGGGGRPQYF,TGTGCCAGCAGTACAGGTGGCGGGGGGGGCCGACCGCAGTATTTT
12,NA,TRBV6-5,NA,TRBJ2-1,CAKTQKHNEQFF,TGTGCCAAAACACAGAAACACAATGAGCAGTTCTTC
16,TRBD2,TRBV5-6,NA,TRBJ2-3,CASSPGTSGLTDTQYF,TGTGCCAGCAGCCCTGGGACTAGCGGGCTCACAGATACGCAGTATTTT
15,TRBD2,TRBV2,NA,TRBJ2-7,CASRDTSGGVYEQYF,TGTGCCAGCAGGGATACTAGCGGGGGTGTCTACGAGCAGTACTTC
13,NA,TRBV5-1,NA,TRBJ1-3,CASSLGEGNTIYF,TGCGCCAGCAGCTTGGGGGAGGGAAACACCATATATTTT
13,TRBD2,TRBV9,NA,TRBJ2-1,CASSGAGGREQFF,TGTGCCAGCAGCGGGGCGGGGGGGCGCGAGCAGTTCTTC
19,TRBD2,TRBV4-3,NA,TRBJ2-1,CASSQDLAGGFGRYNEQFF,TGCGCCAGCAGCCAAGATCTAGCGGGAGGCTTCGGACGGTACAATGAGCAGTTCTTC
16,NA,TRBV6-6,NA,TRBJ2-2,CASSNYRLDFPGELFF,TGTGCCAGCAGTAATTATAGACTGGACTTTCCCGGGGAGCTGTTTTTT
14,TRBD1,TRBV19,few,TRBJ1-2,CASRTTGDYYGYTF,TGTGCCAGTAGGACGACAGGGGACTACTATGGCTACACCTTC
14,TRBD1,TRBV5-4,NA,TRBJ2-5,CASSPGQGEGTQYF,TGTGCCAGCAGCCCCGGACAGGGAGAAGGGACCCAGTACTTC
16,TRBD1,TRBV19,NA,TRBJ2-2,CASRSGQGANTGELFF,TGTGCCAGTAGATCGGGACAGGGGGCGAACACCGGGGAGCTGTTTTTT
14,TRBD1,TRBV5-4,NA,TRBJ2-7,CASSWGTGAYEQYF,TGTGCCAGCAGCTGGGGGACAGGGGCCTACGAGCAGTACTTC
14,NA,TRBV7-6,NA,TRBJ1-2,CASSLNRANYGYTF,TGTGCCAGCAGCTTAAACAGGGCAAACTATGGCTACACCTTC
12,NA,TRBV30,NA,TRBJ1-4,CAWSSVNEKLFF,TGTGCCTGGAGTTCTGTTAATGAAAAACTGTTTTTT
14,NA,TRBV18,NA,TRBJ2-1,CASSPTGLDNEQFF,TGTGCCAGCTCACCGACGGGACTCGACAATGAGCAGTTCTTC
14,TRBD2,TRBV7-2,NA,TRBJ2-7,CASSLAGLGYEQYF,TGTGCCAGCAGCTTAGCCGGACTAGGCTACGAGCAGTACTTC
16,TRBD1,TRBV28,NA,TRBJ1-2,CASSSAGGGRFYGYTF,TGTGCCAGCAGTTCAGCAGGGGGTGGAAGATTCTATGGCTACACCTTC
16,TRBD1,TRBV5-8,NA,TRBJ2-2,CASSLTGTGALRELFF,TGTGCCAGCAGCTTGACCGGGACAGGGGCACTTAGGGAGCTGTTTTTT
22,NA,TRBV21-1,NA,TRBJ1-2,CASSIPSPGPSREIPSGYGYTF,TGTGCCAGCAGCATCCCCTCCCCCGGGCCATCGAGGGAGATTCCCAGTGGCTATGGCTACACCTTC
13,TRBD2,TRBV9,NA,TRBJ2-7,CASSPRGGYEQYF,TGTGCCAGCAGCCCGCGCGGGGGCTACGAGCAGTACTTC
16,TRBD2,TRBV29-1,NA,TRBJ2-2,CSVTSSRGVGTGELFF,TGCAGCGTTACGTCGTCGCGGGGGGTAGGAACCGGGGAGCTGTTTTTT
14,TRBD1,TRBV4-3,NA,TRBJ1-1,CASSQDRAGTEAFF,TGCGCCAGCAGCCAGGACAGGGCGGGGACTGAAGCTTTCTTT
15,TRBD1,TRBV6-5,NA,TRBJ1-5,CASRKTGQGGQPQHF,TGTGCCAGCAGAAAAACGGGACAGGGAGGTCAGCCCCAGCATTTT